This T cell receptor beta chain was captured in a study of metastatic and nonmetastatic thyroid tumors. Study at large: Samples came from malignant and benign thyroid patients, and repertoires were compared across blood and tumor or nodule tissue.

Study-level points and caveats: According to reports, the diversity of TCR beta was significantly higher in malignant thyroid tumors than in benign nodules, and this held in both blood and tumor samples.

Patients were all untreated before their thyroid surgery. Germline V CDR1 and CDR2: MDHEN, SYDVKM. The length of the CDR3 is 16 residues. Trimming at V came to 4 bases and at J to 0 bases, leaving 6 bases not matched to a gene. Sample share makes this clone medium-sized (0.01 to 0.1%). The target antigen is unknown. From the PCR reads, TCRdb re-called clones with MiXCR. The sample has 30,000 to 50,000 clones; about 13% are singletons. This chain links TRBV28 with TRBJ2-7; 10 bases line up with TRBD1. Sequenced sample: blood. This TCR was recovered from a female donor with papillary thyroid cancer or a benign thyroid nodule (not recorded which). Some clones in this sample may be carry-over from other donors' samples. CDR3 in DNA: TGTGCCAGCAGTTGGGAGACAGGGGGCGTCTCCTACGAGCAGTACTTC. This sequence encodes CASSWETGGVSYEQYF.